This T cell receptor (beta chain) was profiled in a study of T cells after somatic rescue of genetic block. Trimming at V came to 4 bases and at J to 5 bases, leaving 9 bases not matched to a gene. Germline V gene lookup returns CDR1 LNHDA and CDR2 SQIVND (reference sequence). There are 15 residues in the CDR3. Data came from immunoSEQ multiplex PCR; TCRdb stores just in-frame clones and leaves some out. The sample holds approximately 65,000 clones; less than 95% are singletons and the top ten take over 2.5%. The source of this sequence is a middle-aged man. The chain uses TRBV19 and TRBJ2-5; 8 nucleotides agree with TRBD1. Sequenced: peripheral blood mononuclear cells (PBMCs). DNA for the CDR3: TGTGCCAGTAGTAGGGGGGCCAGGGGGCTGGAGACCCAGTACTTC. It codes for CASSRGARGLETQYF.